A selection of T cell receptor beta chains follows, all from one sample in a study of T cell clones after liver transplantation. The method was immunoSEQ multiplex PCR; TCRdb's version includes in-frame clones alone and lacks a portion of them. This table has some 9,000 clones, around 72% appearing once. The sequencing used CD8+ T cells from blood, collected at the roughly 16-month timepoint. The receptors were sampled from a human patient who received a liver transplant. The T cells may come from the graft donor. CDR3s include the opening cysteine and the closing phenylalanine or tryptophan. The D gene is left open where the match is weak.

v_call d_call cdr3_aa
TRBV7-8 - CASSYLWDLGFSTEAFF
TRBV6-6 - CASSYGDTQYF
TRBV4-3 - CASSPDMYNEQFF
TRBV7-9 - CASSFGPGPQETQYF
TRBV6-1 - CASSEHGDTEAFF
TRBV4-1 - CASSQEQSSTNYGYTF
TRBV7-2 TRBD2 CASSVSGGALETQYF
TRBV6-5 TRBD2 CASSSSSGGPYNEQFF
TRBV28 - CASSLDRTGVQPQHF
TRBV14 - CASSQLLWNTEAFF
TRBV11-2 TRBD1 CASSSNGYFGTGRHEQFF
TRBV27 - CASSVISGANVLTF
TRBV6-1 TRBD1 CASSGDRASGNTIYF
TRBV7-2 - CASSWVAEPYNEQFF
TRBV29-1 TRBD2 CSVVGGASGKTDTQYF
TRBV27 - CASSLAGVGTDTQYF
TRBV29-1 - CSVVLGNEQFF
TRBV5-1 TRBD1 CASSFLPGQDGNTIYF